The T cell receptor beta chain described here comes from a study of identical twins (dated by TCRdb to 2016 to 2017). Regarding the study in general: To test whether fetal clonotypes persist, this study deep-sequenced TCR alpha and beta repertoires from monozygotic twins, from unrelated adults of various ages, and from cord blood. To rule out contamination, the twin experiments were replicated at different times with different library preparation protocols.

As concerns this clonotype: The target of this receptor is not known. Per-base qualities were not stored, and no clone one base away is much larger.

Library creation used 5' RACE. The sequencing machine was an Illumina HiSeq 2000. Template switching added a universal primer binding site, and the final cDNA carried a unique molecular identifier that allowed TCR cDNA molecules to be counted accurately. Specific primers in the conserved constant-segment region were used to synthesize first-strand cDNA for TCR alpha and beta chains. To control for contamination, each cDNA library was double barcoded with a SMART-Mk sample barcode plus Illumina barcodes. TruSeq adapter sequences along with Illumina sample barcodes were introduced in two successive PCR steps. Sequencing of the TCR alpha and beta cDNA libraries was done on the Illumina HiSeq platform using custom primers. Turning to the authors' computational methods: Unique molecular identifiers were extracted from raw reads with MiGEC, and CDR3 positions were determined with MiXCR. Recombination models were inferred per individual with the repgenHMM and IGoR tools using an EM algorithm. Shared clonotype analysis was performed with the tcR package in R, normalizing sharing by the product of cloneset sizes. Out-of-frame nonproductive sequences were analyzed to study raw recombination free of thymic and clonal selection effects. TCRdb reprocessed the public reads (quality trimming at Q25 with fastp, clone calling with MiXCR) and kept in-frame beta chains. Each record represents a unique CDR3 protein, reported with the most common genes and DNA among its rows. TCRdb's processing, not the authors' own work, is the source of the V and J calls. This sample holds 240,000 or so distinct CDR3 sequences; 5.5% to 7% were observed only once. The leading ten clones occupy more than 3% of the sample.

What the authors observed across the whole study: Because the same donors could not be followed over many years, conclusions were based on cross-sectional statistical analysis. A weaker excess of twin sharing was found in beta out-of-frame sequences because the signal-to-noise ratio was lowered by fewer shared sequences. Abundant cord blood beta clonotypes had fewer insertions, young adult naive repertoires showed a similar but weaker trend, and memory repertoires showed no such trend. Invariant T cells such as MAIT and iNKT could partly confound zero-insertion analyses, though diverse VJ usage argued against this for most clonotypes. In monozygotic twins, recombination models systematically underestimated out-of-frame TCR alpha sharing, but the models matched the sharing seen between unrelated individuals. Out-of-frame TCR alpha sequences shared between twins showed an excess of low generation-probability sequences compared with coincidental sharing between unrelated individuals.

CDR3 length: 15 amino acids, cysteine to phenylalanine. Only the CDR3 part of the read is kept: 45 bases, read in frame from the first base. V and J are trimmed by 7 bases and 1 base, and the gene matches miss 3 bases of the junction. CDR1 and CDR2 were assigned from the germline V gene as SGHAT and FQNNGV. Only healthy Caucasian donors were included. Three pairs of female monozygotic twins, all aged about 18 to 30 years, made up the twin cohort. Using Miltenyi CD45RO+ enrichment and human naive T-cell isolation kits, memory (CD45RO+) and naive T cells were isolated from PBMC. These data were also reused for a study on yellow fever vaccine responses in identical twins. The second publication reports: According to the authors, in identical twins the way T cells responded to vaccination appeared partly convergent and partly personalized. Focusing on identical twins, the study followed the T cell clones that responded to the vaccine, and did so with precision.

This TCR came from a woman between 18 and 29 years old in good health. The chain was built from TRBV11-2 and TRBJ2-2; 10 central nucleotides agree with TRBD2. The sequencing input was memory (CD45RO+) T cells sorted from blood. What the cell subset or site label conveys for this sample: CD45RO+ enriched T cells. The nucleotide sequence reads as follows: TGTGCCAGCACAAGCGGGGGGGTGAACACCGGGGAGCTGTTTTTT. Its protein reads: CASTSGGVNTGELFF.